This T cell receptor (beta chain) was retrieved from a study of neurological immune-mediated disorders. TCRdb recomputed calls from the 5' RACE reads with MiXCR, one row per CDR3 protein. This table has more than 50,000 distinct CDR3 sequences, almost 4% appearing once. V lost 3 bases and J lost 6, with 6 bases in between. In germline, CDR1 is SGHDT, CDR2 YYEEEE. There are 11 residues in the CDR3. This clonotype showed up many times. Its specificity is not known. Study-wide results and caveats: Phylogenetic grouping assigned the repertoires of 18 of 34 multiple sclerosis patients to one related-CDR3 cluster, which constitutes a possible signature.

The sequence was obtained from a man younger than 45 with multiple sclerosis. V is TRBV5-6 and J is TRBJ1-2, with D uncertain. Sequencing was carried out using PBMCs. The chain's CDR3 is CASSSYDGYTF. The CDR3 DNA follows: TGTGCCAGCAGCTCGTACGATGGCTACACCTTC.